This record covers a single TCR beta chain. The data stem from a study of OX40 agonist ivuxolimab in advanced cancers. Sequenced by immunoSEQ multiplex PCR; TCRdb stores in-frame clones only, minus some. Of over 40,000 clones listed, 87% are singletons. Sequenced material: CD4+ or CD8+ T cells sorted from blood, taken in a trial of the OX40 agonist ivuxolimab. The clonotype comes from an adult with an advanced solid tumor such as melanoma, head and neck, liver or kidney cancer.

In DNA, the CDR3 is TGCGCCAGCAGCTTGGACGGGAGCTCCTACAATGAGCAGTTCTTC. Its translation is CASSLDGSSYNEQFF. The V call is TRBV5-1, the J call TRBJ2-1, with TRBD2 as a possible D gene (6 bases). In germline, CDR1 is SGHRS, CDR2 YFSETQ. Trimming took off 0 bases at V and 0 bases at J, with 7 bases between the two ends. CDR3 length: 15 residues.